Following are 3 T cell receptor beta chains from one sample sequenced in a study of cytomegalovirus exposure and HLA in healthy donors. The PCR had 60 Vbeta and 13 Jbeta primers. TCRdb keeps only in-frame clones here, not all; method: immunoSEQ multiplex PCR. In the table there are 150,000 to 200,000 clones, around 80% of which are singletons. Sequencing was carried out using PBMCs. The receptors here all came from a girl aged 5-17 years in good health and CMV-seropositive.

The chain combines TRBV30 with TRBJ1-1; the D gene is possibly TRBD1 (5 bases). The CDR3 length is 13 residues. Trimming left V 3 bases short and J 1 base short, with 9 bases between. The germline V gene has CDR1 GTSNPN and CDR2 SVGIG (reference sequence). CDR3: CAWSRRGNTEAFF. The CDR3 DNA reads as TGTGCCTGGAGCCGGAGGGGGAACACTGAAGCTTTCTTT.

This chain joins TRBV7-6 and TRBJ1-6; the D gene is possibly TRBD1 (6 bases). Germline V gene sequence: CDR1 SGHVS, CDR2 FNYEAQ. Trimming removed 4 bases from V and 7 bases from J, with 20 bases in between. The CDR3 loop spans 17 amino acids. The CDR3 loop reads CASSSDPPDSTNSPLHF. The CDR3 DNA follows: TGTGCCAGCAGCTCTGACCCCCCGGACAGCACGAATTCACCCCTCCACTTT.

This sequence joins TRBV21-1 and TRBJ2-1; the D segment call TRBD2 is taken from the table without a DNA check. TRBV21-1 is listed as a pseudogene. The CDR3 loop spans 17 amino acids. The CDR3 nucleotides are TGTGCCAGCAGACGGTGGGGGAGGGAGGACCCCCTCAATGAGCAGTTCTTC. It yields the protein CASRRWGREDPLNEQFF.